Following are 9 T cell receptor beta chains from one sample sequenced in a study of cytomegalovirus exposure and HLA in healthy donors. Use of 60 Vbeta and 13 Jbeta primers characterized the PCR. Profiled with immunoSEQ multiplex PCR; TCRdb holds only in-frame clones, not every one. The table records about 63,000 clones, 75% to 90% of them present only once. What was sequenced was PBMCs. The receptors were sampled from a woman in her twenties or thirties in good health and CMV-seropositive.

The chain uses TRBV7-2 and TRBJ2-3; 12 bases match TRBD2. This CDR3 comprises 16 residues. In germline, CDR1 is SGHTA, CDR2 FQGNSA. Trimming took 4 bases from V and 2 from J; bases not matched to a gene: 4. CDR3 coding DNA: TGTGCCAGCAGCTCCGCTAGCGGGAGGGCCACAGATACGCAGTATTTT. Its translation: CASSSASGRATDTQYF.

The chain joins TRBV10-1 to TRBJ2-5; 10 bases map to TRBD2. The CDR3 spans 14 residues. V was clipped by 8 bases and J by 4 bases; unmatched bases: 7. The germline V gene encodes CDR1 WNHNN and CDR2 SYGVQD (reference sequence). This CDR3 is CASSRIAGGETQYF. CDR3 in DNA: TGCGCCAGCTCACGAATAGCGGGAGGAGAGACCCAGTACTTC.

The chain carries TRBV28 and TRBJ2-7; 11 bases align to TRBD1. This CDR3 contains 15 residues. Germline CDR1 is MDHEN and CDR2 is SYDVKM. With V trimmed by 2 bases and J by 3 bases, 3 bases remained unmatched. DNA of the CDR3: TGTGCCAGCAGTTTAGCCGGGACAGGGGGCTACGAGCAGTACTTC. Its protein product is CASSLAGTGGYEQYF.

The V gene is TRBV29-1, the J gene TRBJ1-2, with D unclear. The CDR3 runs 11 residues. V gave up 4 bases and J gave up 6 bases, with 9 bases separating them. Per germline, CDR1 SQVTM and CDR2 ANQGSEA. The DNA for the CDR3 is TGCAGCGTTGTCCGGGAGGATGGCTACACCTTC. This gives the protein CSVVREDGYTF. The full variable domain, in which reference TRBV29-1 and TRBJ1-2 provide the parts outside the CDR3, is SAVISQKPSRDICQRGTSLTIQCQVDSQVTMMFWYRQQPGQSLTLIATANQGSEATYESGFVIDKFPISRPNLTFSTLTVSNMSPEDSSIYLCSVVREDGYTFGSGTRLTVV.

The chain combines TRBV20-1 with TRBJ2-5; D is possibly TRBD2 (6 bases). CDR1 is DFQATT and CDR2 is SNEGSKA in the germline V gene (reference sequence). The CDR3 loop spans 11 amino acids. Trimming removed 5 bases at V and 13 bases at J, with 17 bases between. Here the CDR3 DNA reads TGCAGTGCTCCACTGGAGGGCCGGGTGTACTTC. Protein: CSAPLEGRVYF.

This chain joins TRBV6-1 and TRBJ2-2; 8 nucleotides align to TRBD2. The CDR3 extends over 15 amino acids. Germline CDR1 MNHNS, CDR2 SASEGT. The junction had 8 bases not matched to a gene; V was cut back by 4 bases and J by 7 bases. CDR3 in DNA: TGTGCCAGCAGTGCCGGGAGGGTTCGGGGCGGGGAGCTGTTTTTT. Protein product: CASSAGRVRGGELFF.

This rearrangement joins TRBV7-6 to TRBJ2-7, with D uncertain. Germline V gene lookup returns CDR1 SGHVS and CDR2 FNYEAQ. This CDR3 spans 13 amino acids. Trimming took off 5 bases at V and 1 base at J, with 9 bases between the two ends. The CDR3 coding sequence is TGTGCCAGCAGCCCCCGGGTTTCCTACGAGCAGTACTTC. This encodes CASSPRVSYEQYF. Together with reference TRBV7-6 and TRBJ2-7, the CDR3 gives the full variable domain: GAGVSQSPRYKVTKRGQDVALRCDPISGHVSLYWYRQALGQGPEFLTYFNYEAQQDKSGLPNDRFSAERPEGSISTLTIQRTEQRDSAMYRCASSPRVSYEQYFGPGTRLTVT.

The genes are TRBV4-1 and TRBJ2-1; 10 nucleotides agree with TRBD2. J lost 4 bases, V lost 4 bases, and 10 bases had no gene match. The germline gives CDR1 MGHRA, CDR2 YSYEKL. The CDR3 has 17 residues. The CDR3 DNA follows: TGCGCCAGCAGCCCTGGGGGTGGACTAGCGGCTTACAATGAGCAGTTCTTC. Its protein product is CASSPGGGLAAYNEQFF.

The table lists this clone with a few counts. This chain joins TRBV6-5 and TRBJ2-7; TRBD2 aligns across 9 bases. The CDR3 loop spans 14 amino acids. V was pared by 7 bases and J by 5 bases, with 9 bases of the junction left unmatched. Germline V gene sequence: CDR1 MNHEY, CDR2 SVGAGI. CDR3 bases: TGTGCCAGCACAGTAGCGGGAGAATGGGACGAGCAGTACTTC. Residues: CASTVAGEWDEQYF.